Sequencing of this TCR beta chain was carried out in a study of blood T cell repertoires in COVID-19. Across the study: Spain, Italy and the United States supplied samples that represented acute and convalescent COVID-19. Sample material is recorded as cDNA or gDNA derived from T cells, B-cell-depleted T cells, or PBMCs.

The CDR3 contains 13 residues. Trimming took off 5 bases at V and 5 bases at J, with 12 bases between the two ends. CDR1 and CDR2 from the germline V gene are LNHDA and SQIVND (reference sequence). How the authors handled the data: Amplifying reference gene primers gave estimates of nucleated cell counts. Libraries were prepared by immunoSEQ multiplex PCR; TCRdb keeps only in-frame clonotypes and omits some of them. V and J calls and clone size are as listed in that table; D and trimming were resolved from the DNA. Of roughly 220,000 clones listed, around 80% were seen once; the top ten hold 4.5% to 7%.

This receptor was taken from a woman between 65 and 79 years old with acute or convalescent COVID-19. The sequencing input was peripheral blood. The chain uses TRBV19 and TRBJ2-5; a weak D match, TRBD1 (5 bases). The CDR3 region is CASSATGVETQYF. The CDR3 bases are TGTGCCAGTAGTGCCACAGGTGTCGAGACCCAGTACTTC.